Listed here are 3 T cell receptor beta chains from one sample, sequenced in a study of T cells in localized non-small cell lung cancer (dated by TCRdb to 2020 to 2021). Receptor amplification or capture employed the immunoSEQ multiplex PCR assay. TCRdb limited this immuneACCESS table to in-frame rearrangements with V and J called. A share of clones is missing; checked studies link under half to unresolved V genes, and the rest is unexplained. This sample is represented by about 21,000 clones; approximately 91% of them were singletons. 22% of the sample comes from the top ten. Sequencing used PBMCs, obtained before any cancer treatment. Receptors originate from a man aged 35-75 years with stage II squamous cell lung carcinoma.

This chain links TRBV7-3 with TRBJ2-5; 8 positions agree with TRBD2. CDR3 length: 16 residues. Unmatched junction bases numbered 8, after V lost 4 bases and J lost 1 base. From germline, CDR1 is SGHTA and CDR2 FQGTGA. The CDR3 DNA reads as TGTGCCAGCAGCTCGGGTCTAAGCGGGGGCCAAGAGACCCAGTACTTC. The encoded protein is CASSSGLSGGQETQYF.

The chain employs TRBV7-2 and TRBJ1-4, with 7 bases identical to TRBD1. This CDR3 is built from 15 residues. V was clipped by 5 bases and J by 3 bases; unmatched bases: 6. The germline V gene has CDR1 SGHTA and CDR2 FQGNSA. For the CDR3, the DNA is TGTGCCAGCAGCCTAACCGGGACAGCTAATGAAAAACTGTTTTTT. This translates into CASSLTGTANEKLFF.

The chain combines TRBV5-4 with TRBJ2-7; TRBD1 aligns across 12 bases. Germline V gene lookup returns CDR1 SGHNT and CDR2 YYREEE (reference sequence). V lost 4 bases and J lost 7; bases outside the gene matches: 18. The CDR3 sequence is 18 residues long. CDR3 in DNA: TGTGCCAGCAGCCCCGGGACAGGGGGCGCGGCGGGAGTAAGGGAGCAGTACTTC. Its translation is CASSPGTGGAAGVREQYF.